Each of the 30 T cell receptor beta chains below was sequenced from the same sample in a study of OX40 agonist ivuxolimab in advanced cancers. TCRdb's copy holds only in-frame clones and misses some; the assay was immunoSEQ multiplex PCR. The table lists 7,500 to 8,500 clones, around 79% of them singletons. Sequencing used CD4+ or CD8+ T cells sorted from blood, obtained in a trial of the OX40 agonist ivuxolimab. These receptors originate from an adult with an advanced solid tumor such as melanoma, head and neck, liver or kidney cancer.

The chain is built from TRBV27 and TRBJ1-1; TRBD1 matches 7 bases. Germline V gene data show CDR1 as MNHEY and CDR2 as SMNVEV (reference sequence). CDR3 length equals 14 residues. The V gene end was trimmed by 3 bases and the J gene end by 3 bases; junction bases not matched to a gene: 4. The CDR3 loop is CASSFQGTDTEAFF. In DNA form, the CDR3 reads TGTGCCAGCAGTTTCCAGGGGACAGACACTGAAGCTTTCTTT.

CDR3 sequence (DNA): TGTGCCAGCACCAGGGGACAGGGAGTTCCGGATACGCAGTATTTT. It is translated as CASTRGQGVPDTQYF. The chain employs TRBV5-6 and TRBJ2-3; TRBD1 agrees at 9 bases. Germline trimming cut 6 bases from V and 6 bases from J; bases unmatched to any gene: 11. Germline V lookup: CDR1 SGHDT, CDR2 YYEEEE. The CDR3 runs 15 residues.

The rearrangement links TRBV14 to TRBJ2-7; TRBD1 matches 10 bases. This CDR3 region has 14 residues. CDR1 is SGHDN and CDR2 is FVKESK in the germline V gene. V shed 1 base, J shed 5 bases, and the junction held 2 bases outside the gene matches. The CDR3: CASSQAGQGDEQYF. CDR3 coding DNA: TGTGCCAGCAGCCAAGCTGGACAGGGGGACGAGCAGTACTTC.

This chain uses TRBV7-9 with TRBJ1-4, with 7 positions matching TRBD1. The germline CDR1 and CDR2 sequences are SEHNR and FQNEAQ (reference sequence). After removal of 4 bases from V and 4 bases from J, the junction contained 12 bases not matched to a gene. The CDR3 is 17 residues long. The CDR3 DNA reads TGTGCCAGCAGCTCCCCACCTCCCGGGACAGTTAATGAAAAACTGTTTTTT. Encoded protein: CASSSPPPGTVNEKLFF.

In this sample, this clone turned up a few times. The chain recombines TRBV5-1 with TRBJ2-1, with 11 bases identical to TRBD2. Germline V gene lookup returns CDR1 SGHRS and CDR2 YFSETQ. Trimming took 1 base from V and 5 from J; bases not matched to a gene: 8. The CDR3 covers 17 residues. The CDR3, as DNA: TGCGCCAGCAGCTTGAAGACACTAGCGGGGGCAAACAATGAGCAGTTCTTC. Protein product: CASSLKTLAGANNEQFF.

The V and J genes are TRBV9 and TRBJ2-1; D unresolved. Between the trimmed V and J ends, which lost 0 bases and 9 bases, there was a span of 7 bases. The CDR3 contains 12 residues. CDR1 SGDLS and CDR2 YYNGEE come from the germline V gene. The CDR3 loop reads CASSVDFGEQFF. The DNA for the CDR3 is TGTGCCAGCAGCGTAGATTTCGGTGAGCAGTTCTTC.

This clone showed up just a few times. This chain connects TRBV4-3 to TRBJ1-3; D is unresolved. This CDR3 is 15 amino acids long. Germline loops: CDR1 LGHNA, CDR2 YSLEER. V was trimmed by 0 bases and J by 0 bases, leaving 6 bases between them. The CDR3 spells CASSQDTSSGNTIYF. The DNA of the CDR3 is TGCGCCAGCAGCCAAGACACCAGCTCTGGAAACACCATATATTTT.

The rearrangement uses TRBV6-5 and TRBJ2-7; possibly TRBD1 for D (5 bases). The length of the CDR3 is 13 residues. The germline V gene encodes CDR1 MNHEY and CDR2 SVGAGI. V was pared by 8 bases and J by 2 bases, with 13 bases between. The CDR3 sequence: CASGADSAYEQYF. CDR3 bases: TGTGCCAGCGGTGCAGACAGCGCCTACGAGCAGTACTTC.

This clone has a handful of counts. The genes are TRBV19 and TRBJ2-1, with a tentative D call TRBD1 (5 bases). The CDR3 contains 16 residues. Germline assignment: CDR1 LNHDA and CDR2 SQIVND (reference sequence). The V end was cut by 10 bases, the J end by 0 bases, with 19 bases between. CDR3 DNA sequence: TGTGCCACTCATACTTCGACAGACAGCTCCTACAATGAGCAGTTCTTC. This encodes CATHTSTDSSYNEQFF.

V gene TRBV19 combines with J gene TRBJ2-1; D unclear. Germline lookup yields CDR1 LNHDA and CDR2 SQIVND (reference sequence). The CDR3 consists of 12 residues. Trimming pared 5 bases from V and 10 bases from J, leaving 12 bases between. As DNA, the CDR3 is TGTGCCAGTAGTCCGGACCTCAGGGAGCAGTTCTTC. It specifies CASSPDLREQFF.

The rearrangement uses TRBV30 and TRBJ1-3; 7 nucleotides match TRBD1. CDR1 is GTSNPN, CDR2 SVGIG, per germline (reference sequence). The length of the CDR3 is 14 residues. J was trimmed by 1 base and V by 7 bases; bases with no gene match: 7. The CDR3 DNA sequence: TGTGCCTACAAGACAGGGATGTCTGGAAACACCATATATTTT. The encoded protein is CAYKTGMSGNTIYF.

J is TRBJ2-1 and V is TRBV28, with 7 bases matching TRBD2. The ends lost 1 base at V and 7 bases at J; junction bases unmatched: 31. This CDR3 has 23 amino acids. Germline CDR1 and CDR2: MDHEN and SYDVKM. CDR3 region: CASSLFLPRPGLTSAALLNEQFF. In DNA form, the CDR3 reads TGTGCCAGCAGTTTATTCCTCCCTCGTCCGGGACTAACTTCCGCCGCCCTCTTGAATGAGCAGTTCTTC.

V and J are TRBV9 and TRBJ2-7, with 11 positions matching TRBD2. This CDR3 has 16 amino acids. Germline values: CDR1 SGDLS, CDR2 YYNGEE. V shed 0 bases and J 3 bases; nucleotides not matched to a gene: 5. CDR3 region: CASSVGLAGGFYEQYF. CDR3 coding DNA: TGTGCCAGCAGCGTAGGGCTAGCGGGAGGATTCTACGAGCAGTACTTC.

This clone was detected only once. This chain links TRBV7-8 with TRBJ1-3, with 7 nucleotides matching TRBD1. Germline-derived CDR1 and CDR2 are SGHVS and FQNEAQ. CDR3 size: 14 residues. J was trimmed by 4 bases and V by 0 bases; bases with no gene match: 0. CDR3 amino acids: CASSLAGGGNTIYF. CDR3 nucleotide sequence: TGTGCCAGCAGCTTAGCAGGGGGCGGAAACACCATATATTTT.

The V call is TRBV20-1, the J call TRBJ2-5, with 8 bases identical to TRBD2. There are 11 residues in the CDR3. CDR1 is DFQATT, CDR2 SNEGSKA, per germline (reference sequence). The CDR3 DNA reads TGCACCTCCCGGGGGGGAGAGACCCAGTACTTC. Protein: CTSRGGETQYF.

The gene calls are TRBV5-5 and TRBJ2-7; 8 nucleotides align to TRBD1. The CDR3 has 14 residues. Germline values: CDR1 SGHKS, CDR2 YYEKEE (reference sequence). With V trimmed by 0 bases and J by 2 bases, 1 base remained unmatched. The CDR3 DNA follows: TGTGCCAGCAGCTTGGGGACAGGGACCTACGAGCAGTACTTC. It specifies CASSLGTGTYEQYF.

The chain combines TRBV10-2 with TRBJ2-2, with a possible D match to TRBD2 (6 bases). Trimming took 4 bases from V and 8 from J, leaving 8 bases between them. There are 12 residues in the CDR3. The germline V gene has CDR1 WSHSY and CDR2 SAAADI. The CDR3 coding sequence is TGCGCCAGCAGTGGGGCGGGGGGGGAGCTGTTTTTT. Translated: CASSGAGGELFF.

The chain has TRBV15 and TRBJ2-7; 9 bases are shared with TRBD2. Per the germline V gene, CDR1 is LNHNV and CDR2 is YYDKDF (reference sequence). V trimming: 1 base; J trimming: 2 bases; junction bases outside the gene matches: 9. The CDR3 has 17 residues. The CDR3 protein is CATSRASGREGPYEQYF. The CDR3, as DNA: TGTGCCACCAGCAGAGCATCGGGGCGGGAGGGCCCCTACGAGCAGTACTTC.

V and J are TRBV19 and TRBJ2-3; 8 bases fit TRBD2. Germline lookup yields CDR1 LNHDA and CDR2 SQIVND (reference sequence). The junction had 5 bases not matched to a gene; V was cut back by 7 bases and J by 2 bases. The CDR3 length is 14 residues. The CDR3 coding sequence is TGTGCCAGTATGCGGGGGGATTTCACAGATACGCAGTATTTT. Protein product: CASMRGDFTDTQYF.

This clone was recorded a few times. The CDR3 region has the DNA TGTGCCAGCAGTGGTATAGTACAGGGGGCGGACACTGAAGCTTTCTTT. Translation gives CASSGIVQGADTEAFF. V is TRBV6-1 and J is TRBJ1-1; 9 bases are shared with TRBD1. Germline V gene sequence: CDR1 MNHNS, CDR2 SASEGT. Trimming removed 4 bases from V and 3 bases from J; junction bases left unmatched: 9. CDR3 length equals 16 residues.

This rearrangement joins TRBV27 to TRBJ2-2, with D possibly matching TRBD1 (6 bases). V lost 5 bases to trimming and J lost 4 bases, with 23 bases between them. Germline assignment: CDR1 MNHEY and CDR2 SMNVEV (reference sequence). This CDR3 has 18 residues. This chain's CDR3 is CASSRLQGATPLTGELFF. The CDR3 DNA is TGTGCCAGCAGTCGGCTACAGGGAGCAACCCCCCTCACCGGGGAGCTGTTTTTT.

The table lists this clone with a few counts. The V call is TRBV9, the J call TRBJ2-3; 8 bases match TRBD2. This CDR3 comprises 15 residues. V shed 2 bases and J 0 bases; nucleotides not matched to a gene: 2. CDR1 is SGDLS and CDR2 is YYNGEE in the germline V gene. The CDR3 nucleotides are TGTGCCAGCAGCGTTAGCGGGACTAGCACAGATACGCAGTATTTT. This gives the protein CASSVSGTSTDTQYF.

V is TRBV11-2 and J is TRBJ2-7; no clear D. The V end was cut by 8 bases, the J end by 5 bases, with 13 bases between. This CDR3 region has 12 residues. The germline CDR1 and CDR2 sequences are SGHAT and FQNNGV. The DNA of the CDR3 is TGTGCCAGCCAATTGGGTAACGACGAGCAGTACTTC. It translates to CASQLGNDEQYF. Together with reference TRBV11-2 and TRBJ2-7, the CDR3 gives the full variable domain: EAGVAQSPRYKIIEKRQSVAFWCNPISGHATLYWYQQILGQGPKLLIQFQNNGVVDDSQLPKDRFSAERLKGVDSTLKIQPAKLEDSAVYLCASQLGNDEQYFGPGTRLTVT.

The V and J genes are TRBV5-1 and TRBJ1-1; 10 bases are shared with TRBD1. This CDR3 is 15 amino acids long. The trim removed 0 bases at V and 4 bases at J, leaving 3 bases unmatched. Germline V gene data show CDR1 as SGHRS and CDR2 as YFSETQ. The DNA for the CDR3 is TGCGCCAGCAGCTTGGCCGGACAGGGGGTCACTGAAGCTTTCTTT. Its protein is CASSLAGQGVTEAFF.

The CDR3 nucleotides read TGTGCCAGCAGTTCAAGACTAGCGGGGGTCACAGATACGCAGTATTTT. Translated: CASSSRLAGVTDTQYF. This rearrangement joins TRBV28 to TRBJ2-3; 12 bases match TRBD2. Trimming took 4 bases from V and 2 from J; bases not matched to a gene: 4. In germline, CDR1 is MDHEN, CDR2 SYDVKM. This CDR3 contains 16 residues.

This clone was recorded once. V gene TRBV7-2 combines with J gene TRBJ2-5; 11 bases align to TRBD2. Per germline, CDR1 SGHTA and CDR2 FQGNSA. This CDR3 is 17 amino acids long. J lost 2 bases, V lost 3 bases, and 8 bases had no gene match. The CDR3 protein is CASSFLLAGVQQETQYF. CDR3 sequence (DNA): TGTGCCAGCAGCTTTTTACTAGCGGGAGTCCAACAAGAGACCCAGTACTTC.

J is TRBJ2-7 and V is TRBV7-9; maybe TRBD2 (6 bases). CDR1 is SEHNR and CDR2 is FQNEAQ in the germline V gene (reference sequence). There are 12 residues in the CDR3. V lost 6 bases and J lost 3, with 9 bases in between. CDR3 nucleotides: TGTGCCAGCAGTTGGGACTTCTACGAGCAGTACTTC. Its translation is CASSWDFYEQYF.

This chain joins TRBV7-2 and TRBJ2-4, with 10 bases identical to TRBD2. Germline V gene lookup returns CDR1 SGHTA and CDR2 FQGNSA. The CDR3 covers 18 residues. J lost 0 bases, V lost 1 base, and 6 bases had no gene match. The CDR3 nucleotides read TGTGCCAGCAGCTTAGGGGCTAGCGGGGGACCAGCCAAAAACATTCAGTACTTC. It is translated as CASSLGASGGPAKNIQYF.

The CDR3 DNA reads as TGTGCCAGCAGCTTGCGGGCGGGTGGGGGCAACACCGGGGAGCTGTTTTTT. It is translated as CASSLRAGGGNTGELFF. The chain uses TRBV5-5 and TRBJ2-2, with D possibly being TRBD1 (6 bases). With 1 base removed from V and 2 bases from J, the gap between germline ends came to 15 bases. Germline CDR1 reads SGHKS; CDR2 reads YYEKEE (reference sequence). This CDR3 is built from 17 residues.

The chain recombines TRBV19 with TRBJ2-7; the match to TRBD2 covers 7 bases. The CDR3 extends over 15 amino acids. The germline gives CDR1 LNHDA, CDR2 SQIVND (reference sequence). V lost 6 bases, J lost 0 bases, and 8 bases stayed unmatched. This CDR3 is CASSQTSDSSYEQYF. The CDR3 DNA is TGTGCCAGTAGCCAAACTAGCGACTCCTCCTACGAGCAGTACTTC.